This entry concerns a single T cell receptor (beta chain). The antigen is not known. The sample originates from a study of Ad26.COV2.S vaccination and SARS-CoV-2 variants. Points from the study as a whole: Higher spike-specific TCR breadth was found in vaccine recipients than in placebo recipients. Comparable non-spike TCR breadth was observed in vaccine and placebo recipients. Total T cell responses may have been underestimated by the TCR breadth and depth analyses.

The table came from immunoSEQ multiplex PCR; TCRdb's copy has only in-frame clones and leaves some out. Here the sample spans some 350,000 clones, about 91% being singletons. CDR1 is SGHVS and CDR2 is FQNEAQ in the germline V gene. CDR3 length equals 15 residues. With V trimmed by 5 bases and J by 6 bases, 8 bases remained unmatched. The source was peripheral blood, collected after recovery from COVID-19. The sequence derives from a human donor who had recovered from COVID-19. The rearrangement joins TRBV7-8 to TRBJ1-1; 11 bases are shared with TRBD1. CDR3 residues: CASSASGTGGAEAFF. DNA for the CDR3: TGTGCCAGCAGCGCCAGCGGGACAGGGGGAGCTGAAGCTTTCTTT.